This T cell receptor (beta chain) stems from a study of T-cell memory formation after mild COVID-19. Study findings and constraints: The main location of contracting CD4+ clones was CM and EM, and that of contracting CD8+ clones was EMRA. Whether day 37 second-wave clones are SARS-CoV-2-specific was not confirmed. Contracting clones, day 15 to 85, had balanced CD4/CD8, and later expanders favored CD4+. Some clones that responded turned up in pre-infection memory, which suggests that cross-reactive memory joined in.

This clonotype appeared many times. The antigen is undetermined. TCRdb fed the 5' RACE reads into MiXCR, producing one record per CDR3 protein. The sample consists of hundreds of thousands of distinct CDR3 sequences, around 15% of them appearing once. Per germline, CDR1 DFQATT and CDR2 SNEGSKA (reference sequence). The CDR3 contains 14 residues. Trimming stripped 4 bases from V and 0 bases from J, with 12 bases between. The sample consisted of PBMCs or a T cell subset sorted from them (not recorded which). The rearrangement links TRBV20-1 to TRBJ1-1; D is undetermined. The clonotype was recovered from an adult woman who had mild COVID-19 (a few samples of this study predate the infection). Cell type and time point are not known. CDR3 DNA: TGCAGTGCTAAAAATCCCGGTATGAACACTGAAGCTTTCTTT. This encodes CSAKNPGMNTEAFF.